This TCR beta chain derives from a study of cytotoxic CD8 clonotypes in ibrutinib-treated CLL. Study-wide points: Under therapy, public clonotypes either contracted or stayed stable, and they were uncommon. Sustained-remission and progressing patients had unequal sampling times.

Germline assignment: CDR1 SQVTM and CDR2 ANQGSEA. This CDR3 comprises 10 residues. V was clipped by 6 bases and J by 3 bases, with 5 bases between them. Assay: immunoSEQ multiplex PCR; the TCRdb copy retains only in-frame clones and omits some. Here the sample spans some 200,000 clones, 70% to 75% being singletons. Regarding this clone: Antigen specificity is unknown.

Frozen-stored PBMCs produced roughly 2 micrograms of genomic DNA for TCR beta libraries. The starting material was PBMCs, obtained after 12 months of ibrutinib treatment. The genes are TRBV29-1 and TRBJ1-1, with D uncertain. The receptor comes from a human donor with chronic lymphocytic leukemia. The CDR3 DNA sequence: TGCAGCGTGATGGACACTGAAGCTTTCTTT. Residues: CSVMDTEAFF.